The 3 T cell receptor beta chains presented below share a single source sample, sequenced in a study of cytomegalovirus exposure and HLA in healthy donors. The PCR was carried out with 60 Vbeta primers and 13 Jbeta primers. Assay: immunoSEQ multiplex PCR; the TCRdb copy retains only in-frame clones and omits some. The table has more than 110,000 clones, 65% to 80% seen once; the top ten hold roughly 4.3%. The sample was PBMCs. The receptors stem from a male donor in good health and CMV-seronegative.

Comment on this clone: No conserved phenylalanine or tryptophan is present at the end of the CDR3, so a read error is the likely explanation. The chain links TRBV7-8 to TRBJ2-7; D gene ambiguous. Deletions cut 1 base from V and 6 bases from J, with 16 bases between. CDR1 and CDR2 (germline): SGHVS, FQNEAQ. The CDR3 has 15 amino acids. The CDR3 DNA reads TGTGCCAGCAGCTTAGTCCCTGGTGGTTGGGGCGAGCAGTACCTC. Its translation is CASSLVPGGWGEQYL.

V usage is TRBV19 and J usage is TRBJ2-3, with 13 bases identical to TRBD2. V shed 4 bases and J 6 bases; nucleotides not matched to a gene: 16. From germline, CDR1 is LNHDA and CDR2 SQIVND (reference sequence). The CDR3 is made up of 19 amino acids. The CDR3 loop is CASSTYVRTSGGPPDTQYF. CDR3 nucleotide sequence: TGTGCCAGTAGTACTTACGTCCGGACTAGCGGGGGACCTCCGGATACGCAGTATTTT.

This clone was detected only a few times. This chain links TRBV5-3 with TRBJ1-1; possible D gene TRBD1, 6 bases. TRBV5-3 is known as an ORF, though its function is uncertain. The germline V and J ends were trimmed by 4 bases and 4 bases, with 23 bases remaining between them. There are 17 residues in the CDR3. The CDR3: CARSRGLRTDLGTEAFF. The CDR3 DNA follows: TGTGCCAGAAGCCGAGGACTTAGGACAGACCTGGGCACTGAAGCTTTCTTT.